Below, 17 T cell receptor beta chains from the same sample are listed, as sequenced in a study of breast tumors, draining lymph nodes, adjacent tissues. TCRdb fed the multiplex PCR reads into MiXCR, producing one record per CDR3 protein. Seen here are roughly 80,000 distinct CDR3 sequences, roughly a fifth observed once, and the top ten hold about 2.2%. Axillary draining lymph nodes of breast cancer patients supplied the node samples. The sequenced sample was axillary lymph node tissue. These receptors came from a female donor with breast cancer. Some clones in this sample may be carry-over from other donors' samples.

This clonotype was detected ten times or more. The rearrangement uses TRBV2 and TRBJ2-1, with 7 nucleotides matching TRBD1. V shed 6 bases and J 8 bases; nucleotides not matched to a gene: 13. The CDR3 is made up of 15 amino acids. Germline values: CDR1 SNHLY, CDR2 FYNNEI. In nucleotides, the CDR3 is TGTGCCAGCAGAAAACAGGGGACATCTTCGGATGAGCAGTTCTTC. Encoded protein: CASRKQGTSSDEQFF.

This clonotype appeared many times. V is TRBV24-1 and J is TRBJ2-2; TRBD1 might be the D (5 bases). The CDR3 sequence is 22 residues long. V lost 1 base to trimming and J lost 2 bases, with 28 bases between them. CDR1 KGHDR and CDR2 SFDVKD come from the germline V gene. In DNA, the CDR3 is TGTGCCACCAGTGATTTCAATCTCGGCAGGGAAGAGTCTACAACTAACACCGGGGAGCTGTTTTTT. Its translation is CATSDFNLGREESTTNTGELFF.

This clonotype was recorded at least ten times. CDR3 DNA sequence: TGTGCCAGCAGCAAGGGAGGCGAGCAGTACTTC. Its protein is CASSKGGEQYF. The chain is built from TRBV11-2 and TRBJ2-7; TRBD2 is a possible D gene (6 bases). This CDR3 comprises 11 residues. The ends were cut back, 5 bases at V and 6 bases at J, with 8 bases in the middle. CDR1 and CDR2 from the germline V gene are SGHAT and FQNNGV.

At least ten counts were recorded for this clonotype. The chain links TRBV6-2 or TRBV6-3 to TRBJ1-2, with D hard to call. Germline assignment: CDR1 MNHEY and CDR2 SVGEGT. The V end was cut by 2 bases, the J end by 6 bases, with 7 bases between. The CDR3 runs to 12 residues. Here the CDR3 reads CASSYPRDGYTF. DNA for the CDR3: TGTGCCAGCAGTTACCCCCGGGATGGCTACACCTTC.

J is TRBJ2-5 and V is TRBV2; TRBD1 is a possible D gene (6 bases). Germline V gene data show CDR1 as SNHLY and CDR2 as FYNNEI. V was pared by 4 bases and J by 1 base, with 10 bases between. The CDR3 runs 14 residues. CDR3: CASSGGQIQETQYF. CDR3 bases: TGTGCCAGCAGTGGAGGACAGATCCAAGAGACCCAGTACTTC. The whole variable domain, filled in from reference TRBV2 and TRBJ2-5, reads EPEVTQTPSHQVTQMGQEVILRCVPISNHLYFYWYRQILGQKVEFLVSFYNNEISEKSEIFDDQFSVERPDGSNFTLKIRSTKLEDSAMYFCASSGGQIQETQYFGPGTRLLVL.

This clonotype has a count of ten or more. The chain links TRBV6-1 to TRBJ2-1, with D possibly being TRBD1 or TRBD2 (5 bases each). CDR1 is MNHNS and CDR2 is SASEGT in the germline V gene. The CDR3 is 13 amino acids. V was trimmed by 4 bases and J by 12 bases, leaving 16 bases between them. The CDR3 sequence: CASSGGRPSGQFF. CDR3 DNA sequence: TGTGCCAGCAGTGGGGGACGTCCGTCGGGGCAGTTCTTC.

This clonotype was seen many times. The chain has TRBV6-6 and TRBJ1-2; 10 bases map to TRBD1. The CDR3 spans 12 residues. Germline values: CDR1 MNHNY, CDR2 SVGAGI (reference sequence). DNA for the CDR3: TGTGCTATCGGACAGGGGGGCTATGGCTACACCTTC. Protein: CAIGQGGYGYTF.

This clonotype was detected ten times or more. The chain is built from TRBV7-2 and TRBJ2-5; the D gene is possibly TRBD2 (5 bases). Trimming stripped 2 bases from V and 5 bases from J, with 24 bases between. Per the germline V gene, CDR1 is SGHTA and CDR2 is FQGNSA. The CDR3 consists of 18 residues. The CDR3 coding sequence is TGTGCCAGCAGCTTATCACCCGGTTCGACGGCGGGTAGGGAGACCCAGTACTTC. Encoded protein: CASSLSPGSTAGRETQYF.

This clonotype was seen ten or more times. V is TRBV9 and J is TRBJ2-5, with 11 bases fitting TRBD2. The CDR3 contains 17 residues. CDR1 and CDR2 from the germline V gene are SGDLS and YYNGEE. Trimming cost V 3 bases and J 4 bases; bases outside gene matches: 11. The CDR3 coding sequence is TGTGCCAGCAGCGCGGGAGGGCTAGCGGGAGGTCGAGAGACCCAGTACTTC. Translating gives CASSAGGLAGGRETQYF.

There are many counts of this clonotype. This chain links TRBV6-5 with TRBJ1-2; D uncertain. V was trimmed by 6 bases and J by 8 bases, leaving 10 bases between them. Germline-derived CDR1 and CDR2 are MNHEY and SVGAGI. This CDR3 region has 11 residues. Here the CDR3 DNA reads TGTGCCAGCAGACAAGCGGAAGGCTACACCTTC. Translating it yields CASRQAEGYTF.

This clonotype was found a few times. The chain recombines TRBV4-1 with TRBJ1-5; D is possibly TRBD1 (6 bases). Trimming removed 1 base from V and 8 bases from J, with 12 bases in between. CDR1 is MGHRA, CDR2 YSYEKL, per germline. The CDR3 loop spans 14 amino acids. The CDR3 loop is CASSQAGRGKPQHF. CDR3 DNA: TGCGCCAGCAGCCAAGCGGGCAGGGGTAAGCCCCAGCATTTT.

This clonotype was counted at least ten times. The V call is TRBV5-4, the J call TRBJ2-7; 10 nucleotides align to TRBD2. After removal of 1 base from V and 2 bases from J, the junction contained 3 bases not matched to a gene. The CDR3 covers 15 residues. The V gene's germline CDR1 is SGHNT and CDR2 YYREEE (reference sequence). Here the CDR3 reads CASSLTSGTTYEQYF. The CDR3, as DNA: TGTGCCAGCAGCTTGACTAGCGGGACCACCTACGAGCAGTACTTC.

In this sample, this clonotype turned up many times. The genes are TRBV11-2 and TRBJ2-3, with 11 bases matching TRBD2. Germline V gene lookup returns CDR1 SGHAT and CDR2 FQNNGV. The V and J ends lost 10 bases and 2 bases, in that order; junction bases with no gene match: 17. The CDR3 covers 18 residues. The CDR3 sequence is CATLTRRGTSGNTDTQYF. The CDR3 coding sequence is TGTGCCACCCTTACAAGACGGGGGACTAGCGGAAACACAGATACGCAGTATTTT.

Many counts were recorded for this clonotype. The CDR3 DNA sequence: TGTGCCAGCAGACGGCTAGCGGACTACGAGCAGTACTTC. Amino acid sequence: CASRRLADYEQYF. The rearrangement links TRBV12-3 or TRBV12-4 to TRBJ2-7, with 7 bases fitting TRBD2. This CDR3 region has 13 residues. V lost 6 bases to trimming and J lost 3 bases; unmatched junction nucleotides: 5.

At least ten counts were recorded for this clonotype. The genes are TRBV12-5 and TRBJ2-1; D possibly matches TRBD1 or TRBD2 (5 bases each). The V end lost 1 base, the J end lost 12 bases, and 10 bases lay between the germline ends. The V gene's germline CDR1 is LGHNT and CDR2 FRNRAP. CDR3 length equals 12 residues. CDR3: CASGLESGRQFF. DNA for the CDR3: TGTGCTAGTGGTTTGGAGTCGGGACGGCAGTTCTTC.

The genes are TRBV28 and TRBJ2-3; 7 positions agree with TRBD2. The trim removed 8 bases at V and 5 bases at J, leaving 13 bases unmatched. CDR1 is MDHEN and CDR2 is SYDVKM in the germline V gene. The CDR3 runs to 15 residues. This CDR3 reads CASGSTAGVGDTQYF. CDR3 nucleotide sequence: TGTGCCAGCGGCAGCACGGCGGGAGTAGGAGATACGCAGTATTTT.

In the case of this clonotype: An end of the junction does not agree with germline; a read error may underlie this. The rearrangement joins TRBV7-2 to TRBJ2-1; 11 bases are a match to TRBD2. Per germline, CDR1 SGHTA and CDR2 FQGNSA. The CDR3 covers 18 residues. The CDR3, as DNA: TGCGCCAGCAGCCTTGGAACTAGCGGGAGACGTCTAGGGAATGAGCAGTTCTTC. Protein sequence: CASSLGTSGRRLGNEQFF.